Listed below are T cell receptor beta chains from one sample, sequenced in a study of T cells in localized non-small cell lung cancer. Method: immunoSEQ multiplex PCR; TCRdb's copy keeps in-frame clones and lacks some. The table includes 50,000 or so clones, approximately 82% detected once. Sample: peripheral blood, taken before any cancer treatment. These receptors all stem from a female donor older than 55 with stage II squamous cell lung carcinoma. The CDR3 runs from the conserved cysteine through the conserved F or W. The D gene is left open where the match is weak. Some rows have no size entry. The others give once, few or many, or a class for an expanded clone.

d_gene: NA; v_gene: TRBV27; abundance: NA; j_gene: TRBJ1-1; CDR3nt: TGTGCCAGCACCACTTTGGTAAAACCGGGTCAATCCAGAAAGAACACTGAAGCTTTCTTT; CDR3aa: CASTTLVKPGQSRKNTEAFF
d_gene: NA; v_gene: TRBV6-5; abundance: NA; j_gene: TRBJ1-6; CDR3nt: TGTGCCAGCAGTTACACAGAGTCGGGCAATTCACCCCTCCACTTT; CDR3aa: CASSYTESGNSPLHF
d_gene: TRBD1; v_gene: TRBV7-8; abundance: once; j_gene: TRBJ1-2; CDR3nt: TGTGCCAGCAGCCCCGCGGACAGGGGCTATGGCTACACCTTC; CDR3aa: CASSPADRGYGYTF
d_gene: NA; v_gene: TRBV12-5; abundance: NA; j_gene: TRBJ2-1; CDR3nt: TGTGCTAGTGGTCCGCCGGAGGCGGGGACCTACAATGAGCAGTTCTTC; CDR3aa: CASGPPEAGTYNEQFF
d_gene: NA; v_gene: TRBV19; abundance: NA; j_gene: TRBJ2-5; CDR3nt: TGTGCCAGTAGAGACAGACCCCTAGGCACCCAGTACTTC; CDR3aa: CASRDRPLGTQYF
d_gene: TRBD2; v_gene: TRBV5-1; abundance: NA; j_gene: TRBJ2-3; CDR3nt: TGCGCCAGCAGCCTTGGGACTAGCGCAGGAGATACGCAGTATTTT; CDR3aa: CASSLGTSAGDTQYF
d_gene: NA; v_gene: TRBV12-5; abundance: NA; j_gene: TRBJ2-4; CDR3nt: TGTGCTAGTGGTACGCTAAACAGGGAGAACATTCAGTACTTC; CDR3aa: CASGTLNRENIQYF
d_gene: NA; v_gene: TRBV9; abundance: few; j_gene: TRBJ1-6; CDR3nt: TGTGCCAGCAGCCTCCGGGGTCGTGATTCACCCCTCCACTTT; CDR3aa: CASSLRGRDSPLHF
d_gene: TRBD1; v_gene: TRBV27; abundance: NA; j_gene: TRBJ2-2; CDR3nt: TGTGCCAGCAGTCTCGGGACAGGGTCAGGGGAGCTGTTTTTT; CDR3aa: CASSLGTGSGELFF
d_gene: NA; v_gene: TRBV7-3; abundance: once; j_gene: TRBJ2-2; CDR3nt: TGTGCCAGCAGCTTATTAAACACCGGGGAGCTGTTTTTT; CDR3aa: CASSLLNTGELFF
d_gene: NA; v_gene: TRBV30; abundance: few; j_gene: TRBJ1-1; CDR3nt: TGTGCCTGGAGTGGCCGGACCGCGAACACTGAAGCTTTCTTT; CDR3aa: CAWSGRTANTEAFF
d_gene: NA; v_gene: TRBV6-6; abundance: NA; j_gene: TRBJ1-5; CDR3nt: TGTGCCAGCAGACTCGGGACACCCGATAGCAATCAGCCCCAGCATTTT; CDR3aa: CASRLGTPDSNQPQHF
d_gene: NA; v_gene: TRBV5-4; abundance: once; j_gene: TRBJ2-3; CDR3nt: TGTGCCAGCAGCTTCCCGGGAGATAGCACAGATACGCAGTATTTT; CDR3aa: CASSFPGDSTDTQYF
d_gene: NA; v_gene: TRBV5-1; abundance: NA; j_gene: TRBJ2-7; CDR3nt: TGCGCCAGCAGCTTGTACGGGGGCTACGAGCAGTACTTC; CDR3aa: CASSLYGGYEQYF
d_gene: TRBD1; v_gene: TRBV10-3; abundance: once; j_gene: TRBJ2-7; CDR3nt: TGTGCCATCAGTGAGAGGGACAGCGAGCAGTACTTC; CDR3aa: CAISERDSEQYF
d_gene: NA; v_gene: TRBV5-4; abundance: NA; j_gene: TRBJ2-7; CDR3nt: TGTGCCAGCAGCGGACCCCCCCCCTACGAGCAGTACTTC; CDR3aa: CASSGPPPYEQYF
d_gene: NA; v_gene: TRBV10-1; abundance: NA; j_gene: TRBJ1-4; CDR3nt: TGCGCCAGCAGGGTGGGGCCCTTGGCCCCTAATGAAAAACTGTTTTTT; CDR3aa: CASRVGPLAPNEKLFF
d_gene: TRBD1; v_gene: TRBV6-1; abundance: NA; j_gene: TRBJ1-2; CDR3nt: TGTGCCAGCACCCGGGACAGTTCGTATGGCTACACCTTC; CDR3aa: CASTRDSSYGYTF
d_gene: NA; v_gene: TRBV29-1; abundance: NA; j_gene: TRBJ1-2; CDR3nt: TGCAGCGTTGATGGGGGGAAGGGAGACTATGGCTACACCTTC; CDR3aa: CSVDGGKGDYGYTF
d_gene: TRBD2; v_gene: TRBV19; abundance: few; j_gene: TRBJ2-7; CDR3nt: TGTGCCAGTAAGCCTAGCGGGGGACACTACGAGCAGTACTTC; CDR3aa: CASKPSGGHYEQYF
d_gene: TRBD1; v_gene: TRBV5-1; abundance: NA; j_gene: TRBJ1-1; CDR3nt: TGCGCCAGCAGCCCCACACAGGGGAGAGGCACTGAAGCTTTCTTT; CDR3aa: CASSPTQGRGTEAFF
d_gene: TRBD1; v_gene: TRBV5-1; abundance: NA; j_gene: TRBJ1-2; CDR3nt: TGCGCCAGCAGCCTACAGCCAGCCGGGACAGGGGACGGCTACACCTTC; CDR3aa: CASSLQPAGTGDGYTF
d_gene: TRBD1; v_gene: TRBV19; abundance: few; j_gene: TRBJ1-5; CDR3nt: TGTGCCAGTAGTATGAACACAGGGGTGAGCAATCAGCCCCAGCATTTT; CDR3aa: CASSMNTGVSNQPQHF
d_gene: NA; v_gene: TRBV4-1; abundance: NA; j_gene: TRBJ2-3; CDR3nt: TGCGCCAGCAGCCAGATAAAGGAGGGAGATACGCAGTATTTT; CDR3aa: CASSQIKEGDTQYF
d_gene: TRBD1; v_gene: TRBV7-9; abundance: NA; j_gene: TRBJ1-1; CDR3nt: TGTGCCAGCAGTCCCACAGGGGCGAACACTGAAGCTTTCTTT; CDR3aa: CASSPTGANTEAFF
d_gene: TRBD1; v_gene: TRBV5-1; abundance: NA; j_gene: TRBJ2-1; CDR3nt: TGCGCCAGCAGCCTTGACAGGGGTAATGAGCAGTTCTTC; CDR3aa: CASSLDRGNEQFF
d_gene: TRBD2; v_gene: TRBV19; abundance: once; j_gene: TRBJ2-1; CDR3nt: TGTGCCAGTAGTATTGGGGGGACTATTACAAATGAGCAGTTCTTC; CDR3aa: CASSIGGTITNEQFF
d_gene: TRBD2; v_gene: TRBV7-9; abundance: NA; j_gene: TRBJ2-2; CDR3nt: TGTGCCAGCAGCTTAGCGTGGTCGGGGGGACCCCCCACCGGGGAGCTGTTTTTT; CDR3aa: CASSLAWSGGPPTGELFF
d_gene: NA; v_gene: TRBV2; abundance: NA; j_gene: TRBJ1-1; CDR3nt: TGTGCCAGCAGTCCTGGTCGGAGCACTGAAGCTTTCTTT; CDR3aa: CASSPGRSTEAFF
d_gene: TRBD2; v_gene: TRBV7-3; abundance: NA; j_gene: TRBJ2-3; CDR3nt: TGTGCCAGCAGCTCGACTAGCGGGGGGTCAGATACGCAGTATTTT; CDR3aa: CASSSTSGGSDTQYF
d_gene: NA; v_gene: TRBV6-5; abundance: NA; j_gene: TRBJ1-1; CDR3nt: TGTGCCAGCAGCCCCACCTTCCCCCCGAACACTGAAGCTTTCTTT; CDR3aa: CASSPTFPPNTEAFF
d_gene: NA; v_gene: TRBV5-3; abundance: once; j_gene: TRBJ2-3; CDR3nt: TGTGCCAGAAGCGGCCCCAACCCTTCCACAGATACGCAGTATTTT; CDR3aa: CARSGPNPSTDTQYF
d_gene: NA; v_gene: TRBV7-8; abundance: NA; j_gene: TRBJ1-4; CDR3nt: TGTGCCAGCAGCTTAGTGTCGGGGTGGAAACTGTTTTTT; CDR3aa: CASSLVSGWKLFF
d_gene: NA; v_gene: TRBV11-2; abundance: NA; j_gene: TRBJ2-5; CDR3nt: TGTGCCAGCAGCCCTATCGACGAGACCCAGTACTTC; CDR3aa: CASSPIDETQYF
d_gene: NA; v_gene: TRBV7-2; abundance: once; j_gene: TRBJ1-6; CDR3nt: TGTGCCAGCAGCTTAGAGGGGCGCAGCAATTCACCCCTCCACTTT; CDR3aa: CASSLEGRSNSPLHF
d_gene: NA; v_gene: TRBV7-2; abundance: NA; j_gene: TRBJ1-5; CDR3nt: TGTGCCAGCAGCTTAGCGAGAGAGGGAAATCAGCCCCAGCATTTT; CDR3aa: CASSLAREGNQPQHF
d_gene: TRBD1; v_gene: TRBV5-4; abundance: medium-sized; j_gene: TRBJ2-7; CDR3nt: TGTGCCAGCAGCTTGGCGGCAGGGGGCGAATACGAGCAGTACTTC; CDR3aa: CASSLAAGGEYEQYF
d_gene: TRBD1; v_gene: TRBV4-3; abundance: NA; j_gene: TRBJ1-5; CDR3nt: TGCGCCAGCAGCCAAGATTTCCGAGGACAGGGGGGACAGCCCCAGCATTTT; CDR3aa: CASSQDFRGQGGQPQHF
d_gene: NA; v_gene: TRBV30; abundance: NA; j_gene: TRBJ1-4; CDR3nt: TGTGCCTGGAGTGGCTCGCCGCCGTTTAATGAAAAACTGTTTTTT; CDR3aa: CAWSGSPPFNEKLFF
d_gene: NA; v_gene: TRBV5-6; abundance: NA; j_gene: TRBJ2-1; CDR3nt: TGTGCCAGCAGCTTGGCGGGGTATGAGCAGTTCTTC; CDR3aa: CASSLAGYEQFF
d_gene: TRBD1; v_gene: TRBV5-1; abundance: NA; j_gene: TRBJ2-5; CDR3nt: TGCGCCAGCAGCTGGGGGACAGGGACCGATCAAGAGACCCAGTACTTC; CDR3aa: CASSWGTGTDQETQYF
d_gene: NA; v_gene: TRBV19; abundance: few; j_gene: TRBJ2-5; CDR3nt: TGTGCCAGTAATTGGGGCAGGGGTCAAGAGACCCAGTACTTC; CDR3aa: CASNWGRGQETQYF
d_gene: NA; v_gene: TRBV19; abundance: NA; j_gene: TRBJ1-5; CDR3nt: TGTGCCAGTAGTATAGGTACCCCCAATCAGCCCCAGCATTTT; CDR3aa: CASSIGTPNQPQHF
d_gene: NA; v_gene: TRBV7-3; abundance: NA; j_gene: TRBJ2-7; CDR3nt: TGTGCCAGCAGCGGTCATGGCGACTACGAGCAGTACTTC; CDR3aa: CASSGHGDYEQYF
d_gene: NA; v_gene: TRBV10-1; abundance: NA; j_gene: TRBJ1-1; CDR3nt: TGCGCCAGCAGTGAAACAAGGATAAAAACTGAAGCTTTCTTT; CDR3aa: CASSETRIKTEAFF
d_gene: NA; v_gene: TRBV18; abundance: few; j_gene: TRBJ1-1; CDR3nt: TGTGCCAGCTCACAAGGGCGGAACACTGAAGCTTTCTTT; CDR3aa: CASSQGRNTEAFF
d_gene: NA; v_gene: TRBV15; abundance: NA; j_gene: TRBJ1-1; CDR3nt: TGTGCCACCAGCAGAGAGAAGGCTGAAGCTTTCTTT; CDR3aa: CATSREKAEAFF
d_gene: TRBD1; v_gene: TRBV13; abundance: NA; j_gene: TRBJ1-1; CDR3nt: TGTGCCAGCATTTCTAGGGGGCGCACTGAAGCTTTCTTT; CDR3aa: CASISRGRTEAFF
d_gene: NA; v_gene: TRBV30; abundance: NA; j_gene: TRBJ1-5; CDR3nt: TGTGCCTGGAGCTCTAAACGGAGGCCGAGCCTCAATCAGCCCCAGCATTTT; CDR3aa: CAWSSKRRPSLNQPQHF
d_gene: TRBD1; v_gene: TRBV4-3; abundance: NA; j_gene: TRBJ1-2; CDR3nt: TGCGCCAGCAGCCACCTACAGGGGGCAGATGGCTACACCTTC; CDR3aa: CASSHLQGADGYTF
d_gene: NA; v_gene: TRBV6-5; abundance: NA; j_gene: TRBJ1-1; CDR3nt: TGTGCCAGCAGTCGGGACTGGGTAAACACTGAAGCTTTCTTT; CDR3aa: CASSRDWVNTEAFF
d_gene: TRBD1; v_gene: TRBV5-6; abundance: few; j_gene: TRBJ2-5; CDR3nt: TGTGCCAGCAGCTCAGACAGGGCTCCACGAGAGACCCAGTACTTC; CDR3aa: CASSSDRAPRETQYF
d_gene: TRBD1; v_gene: TRBV27; abundance: NA; j_gene: TRBJ1-6; CDR3nt: TGTGCCAGCAGTTTATCGTCCCGGACAGGGGGTCAATCACCCCTCCACTTT; CDR3aa: CASSLSSRTGGQSPLHF